The entry below describes one T cell receptor beta chain. In the original workflow: Using reference gene primer amplification, nucleated cell counts were estimated. The data were produced by immunoSEQ multiplex PCR, yet TCRdb's version contains in-frame clones alone and is incomplete. The V and J calls and clone size come from that table; D and trimming were worked out from the DNA. The sample contains 130,000 or so clones, about four fifths of which appear only once. The sample is drawn from a study of blood T cell repertoires in COVID-19. Study summary: Specimens from acute and convalescent COVID-19 originated in the United States, Italy and Spain. PBMCs, B-cell-depleted T cells, or T cells provided the cDNA or gDNA that made up the material.

Looked up from germline, CDR1 is SEHNR and CDR2 is FQNEAQ (reference sequence). The CDR3 consists of 16 residues. V lost 1 base and J 0 bases, leaving 11 bases between the germline ends. The rearrangement uses TRBV7-9 and TRBJ2-3, with unresolved D. This receptor was taken from an older woman with acute or convalescent COVID-19. Specimen: peripheral blood. CDR3 DNA sequence: TGTGCCAGCAGCTTAGTTGGCCGTGCTAGCACAGATACGCAGTATTTT. Its protein product is CASSLVGRASTDTQYF.